Presented here are 10 T cell receptor beta chains from one specimen sequenced in a study of shared clonotypes between healthy human individuals. This table comes from immunoSEQ multiplex PCR, and its TCRdb copy is limited to in-frame clones, with some not included. The sample has under 1 million clones, 92% seen once; the top ten hold less than 25%. CD45RO-negative cells were positively selected for CCR7, leaving out terminally differentiated effector memory CD45RA+ cells. The sample was naive CD8+ T cells sorted from blood. The receptor source for this set is a man younger than 40 in good health.

The genes are TRBV6-6 and TRBJ2-5; 8 positions agree with TRBD1. V was pared by 6 bases and J by 5 bases, with 11 bases of the junction left unmatched. This CDR3 has 15 residues. Per germline, CDR1 MNHNY and CDR2 SVGAGI (reference sequence). The CDR3: CASSADRAGRETQYF. CDR3 DNA: TGTGCCAGCAGCGCGGACAGGGCGGGGAGGGAGACCCAGTACTTC.

The chain carries TRBV2 and TRBJ1-3; D call uncertain. The length of the CDR3 is 16 residues. Trimming removed 0 bases at V and 3 bases at J, with 12 bases between. From germline, CDR1 is SNHLY and CDR2 FYNNEI. This CDR3 reads CASSEALRAFGNTIYF. The CDR3 DNA reads as TGTGCCAGCAGTGAAGCGCTTCGAGCTTTTGGAAACACCATATATTTT.

The J gene is TRBJ2-7, the V gene TRBV6-1, with 10 bases lining up with TRBD2. The CDR3 length is 16 residues. Germline lookup yields CDR1 MNHNS and CDR2 SASEGT. V gave up 3 bases and J gave up 3 bases; unmatched junction bases: 8. The CDR3 spells CASSDGISGGIYEQYF. The CDR3 DNA reads as TGTGCCAGCAGTGATGGGATTAGCGGGGGGATCTACGAGCAGTACTTC.

The rearrangement uses TRBV7-6 and TRBJ1-1; 11 nucleotides agree with TRBD1. V was clipped by 4 bases and J by 6 bases; unmatched bases: 7. The V gene's germline CDR1 is SGHVS and CDR2 FNYEAQ. This CDR3 has 15 amino acids. The CDR3 spells CASSSFGQGAPEAFF. CDR3 coding DNA: TGTGCCAGCAGCTCGTTTGGACAGGGGGCCCCTGAAGCTTTCTTT.

The genes are TRBV5-1 and TRBJ2-7; D is possibly TRBD2 (5 bases). Trimming left V 0 bases short and J 3 bases short, with 13 bases between. This CDR3 has 15 amino acids. Germline V gene data show CDR1 as SGHRS and CDR2 as YFSETQ. CDR3 nucleotide sequence: TGCGCCAGCAGCTTGGCCGACGGGAACTTCTACGAGCAGTACTTC. Protein: CASSLADGNFYEQYF.

V and J are TRBV4-3 and TRBJ2-6; 12 nucleotides align to TRBD2. The CDR3 contains 17 residues. The germline CDR1 and CDR2 sequences are LGHNA and YSLEER. The V segment lost 0 bases and the J segment 4 bases; nucleotides outside the gene matches: 1. CDR3 bases: TGCGCCAGCAGCCAAGAGACTAGCGGGAGCGGGGCCAACGTCCTGACTTTC. Its protein product is CASSQETSGSGANVLTF.

The chain couples TRBV29-1 to TRBJ2-7, with 7 bases aligning to TRBD2. Germline CDR1 reads SQVTM; CDR2 reads ANQGSEA. V lost 7 bases and J lost 2; bases outside the gene matches: 11. The CDR3 length is 14 residues. CDR3 loop: CSASFDRGAYEQYF. The CDR3 region has the DNA TGCAGCGCTAGCTTCGATCGGGGGGCCTACGAGCAGTACTTC.

This rearrangement joins TRBV12-5 to TRBJ2-5; D possibly corresponds to TRBD2 (5 bases). V shed 1 base and J shed 5 bases, with 11 bases lying between them. The germline V gene encodes CDR1 LGHNT and CDR2 FRNRAP. This CDR3 comprises 14 residues. Here the CDR3 DNA reads TGTGCTAGTGGTTTGGGGTTGGGAGAGGAGACCCAGTACTTC. Translated, it gives CASGLGLGEETQYF.

This chain links TRBV6-4 with TRBJ2-1, with TRBD2 identical over 9 bases. The CDR3 sequence is 15 residues long. J lost 7 bases, V lost 2 bases, and 6 bases had no gene match. CDR1 is MRHNA and CDR2 is SNTAGT in the germline V gene. Written as DNA, the CDR3 is TGTGCCAGCAGTGACAAGACTAGCGGTTTAAATGAGCAGTTCTTC. Encoded protein: CASSDKTSGLNEQFF.

The rearrangement uses TRBV4-3 and TRBJ2-7; 7 bases fit TRBD1. After removal of 2 bases from V and 3 bases from J, the junction contained 4 bases not matched to a gene. CDR1 and CDR2 from the germline V gene are LGHNA and YSLEER. The CDR3 has 14 residues. The CDR3 reads CASSQYRGNYEQYF. Here the CDR3 DNA reads TGCGCCAGCAGCCAATACAGGGGTAACTACGAGCAGTACTTC.